One and the same sample provided the 21 T cell receptor beta chains below, sequenced in a study of shared clonotypes between healthy human individuals. Profiled with immunoSEQ multiplex PCR; TCRdb holds only in-frame clones, not every one. This sample has a few million clones, with 90% to 95% found just once. Sequencing was done on a sample of naive CD4+ T cells from PBMCs. Subset indicated: CD45RA+ positively selected. The receptors come from a man in his late teens or twenties in good health. Some clones in this sample may be carry-over from other donors' samples.

The V call is TRBV5-1, the J call TRBJ2-1, with D perhaps TRBD2 (6 bases). V was trimmed by 6 bases and J by 7 bases, leaving 11 bases between them. The CDR3 covers 12 residues. Germline values: CDR1 SGHRS, CDR2 YFSETQ. The CDR3 bases are TGCGCCAGCACCCGTGGGGGGAATGAGCAGTTCTTC. As protein: CASTRGGNEQFF.

The chain combines TRBV4-1 with TRBJ2-7; D is undetermined. The CDR3 is 16 amino acids. V lost 6 bases and J lost 2, with 20 bases in between. CDR1 and CDR2 (germline): MGHRA, YSYEKL. In DNA form, the CDR3 reads TGCGCCAGCAGTCCAAATTTAAAGGCGGTACCCTACGAGCAGTACTTC. Residues: CASSPNLKAVPYEQYF.

The rearrangement joins TRBV11-2 to TRBJ2-2, with TRBD1 identical over 9 bases. Losses at the gene ends were 5 bases for V and 3 bases for J; bases not matched to a gene: 16. Germline V CDR1 and CDR2: SGHAT, FQNNGV. CDR3 length equals 19 residues. The CDR3 DNA reads TGTGCCAGCAGCCCACAGGGGGCGAGGTGGGTCCTGGACACCGGGGAGCTGTTTTTT. Its protein product is CASSPQGARWVLDTGELFF.

The chain carries TRBV5-1 and TRBJ2-1, with 10 bases identical to TRBD2. V shed 1 base and J 4 bases; nucleotides not matched to a gene: 5. Germline V gives CDR1 SGHRS, CDR2 YFSETQ. This CDR3 has 16 amino acids. CDR3 residues: CASSLHGAGGYNEQFF. CDR3 coding DNA: TGCGCCAGCAGCTTGCATGGAGCGGGAGGGTACAATGAGCAGTTCTTC.

CDR3 DNA sequence: TGTGCCAGCAGCGTCCAGAGAGATACGCAGTATTTT. This codes for CASSVQRDTQYF. This rearrangement joins TRBV7-2 to TRBJ2-3; D is unclear. The ends were cut back, 5 bases at V and 5 bases at J, with 8 bases in the middle. This CDR3 comprises 12 residues. Germline CDR1 is SGHTA and CDR2 is FQGNSA.

This sequence joins TRBV4-2 and TRBJ2-5; TRBD2 matches at 8 bases. V lost 4 bases to trimming and J lost 5 bases; unmatched junction nucleotides: 21. The CDR3 is made up of 19 amino acids. The germline V gene encodes CDR1 LGHNA and CDR2 YNFKEQ. Written as DNA, the CDR3 is TGTGCCAGCAGCCCACGGGGTGGAGCGGGAGAGGGGATAGCGGAGACCCAGTACTTC. Translated: CASSPRGGAGEGIAETQYF.

The CDR3 nucleotides are TGTGCCAGCAGCGTTAGGACTAGCGGGACGGTAGATACGCAGTATTTT. It yields the protein CASSVRTSGTVDTQYF. V is TRBV7-9 and J is TRBJ2-3; TRBD2 matches at 12 bases. Germline V gene lookup returns CDR1 SEHNR and CDR2 FQNEAQ (reference sequence). The CDR3 runs to 16 residues. The V segment lost 5 bases and the J segment 5 bases; nucleotides outside the gene matches: 8.

In its sample, this clone was seen once. The genes are TRBV6-5 and TRBJ1-4; a weak D match, TRBD1 (6 bases). There are 16 residues in the CDR3. V gave up 0 bases and J gave up 2 bases, with 10 bases separating them. Germline V lookup: CDR1 MNHEY, CDR2 SVGAGI. The CDR3, as DNA: TGTGCCAGCAGTTACTCTAGGGGGGAGACTAATGAAAAACTGTTTTTT. Its translation: CASSYSRGETNEKLFF.

The V call is TRBV10-2, the J call TRBJ2-7, with 10 bases that match TRBD1. The V gene end was trimmed by 4 bases and the J gene end by 6 bases; junction bases not matched to a gene: 3. Germline CDR1 and CDR2: WSHSY and SAAADI. The CDR3 contains 13 residues. CDR3: CASSGDRGTEQYF. DNA of the CDR3: TGCGCCAGCAGTGGGGACAGGGGCACCGAGCAGTACTTC.

The gene calls are TRBV6-5 and TRBJ2-5; unclear D gene. Per the germline V gene, CDR1 is MNHEY and CDR2 is SVGAGI. Between the trimmed V and J ends, which lost 3 bases and 9 bases, there was a span of 8 bases. The CDR3 runs 11 residues. CDR3 sequence reads: CASSYRSAQYF. The CDR3 nucleotides are TGTGCCAGCAGTTATCGGTCGGCCCAGTACTTC.

The chain uses TRBV19 and TRBJ2-7, with D perhaps matching TRBD1 (6 bases). V lost 5 bases and J 7 bases, leaving 18 bases between the germline ends. The CDR3 covers 14 residues. The germline CDR1 and CDR2 sequences are LNHDA and SQIVND (reference sequence). The CDR3 here is CASSARTGGVEQYF. The CDR3, as DNA: TGTGCCAGTAGTGCGCGTACTGGGGGCGTGGAGCAGTACTTC.

The chain is built from TRBV4-1 and TRBJ2-1, with TRBD1 matching 12 bases. This CDR3 is 17 amino acids long. Germline assignment: CDR1 MGHRA and CDR2 YSYEKL. V lost 3 bases and J lost 12; bases outside the gene matches: 15. The CDR3 DNA reads as TGCGCCAGCAGCCAGGAGGAGGGGACAGGGGGCTACTATAGGCAGTTCTTC. It specifies CASSQEEGTGGYYRQFF.

The rearrangement uses TRBV5-1 and TRBJ2-3, with TRBD2 identical over 11 bases. This CDR3 is built from 16 residues. Per germline, CDR1 SGHRS and CDR2 YFSETQ. Trimming took 0 bases from V and 4 from J; bases not matched to a gene: 4. CDR3 bases: TGCGCCAGCAGCTTGGGTGCACTAGCGGGAGCAGATACGCAGTATTTT. Translating gives CASSLGALAGADTQYF.

This chain's CDR3 is CASSGFRAGTYNEQFF. CDR3 in DNA: TGTGCCAGCAGTGGCTTTCGAGCGGGGACGTACAATGAGCAGTTCTTC. The gene calls are TRBV28 and TRBJ2-1; 7 nucleotides line up with TRBD2. CDR1 and CDR2 (germline): MDHEN, SYDVKM. Trimming cost V 5 bases and J 4 bases; bases outside gene matches: 11. CDR3 size: 16 residues.

The chain carries TRBV18 and TRBJ2-7; D may be TRBD1 or TRBD2 (6 bases each). The CDR3 is made up of 16 amino acids. The V gene's germline CDR1 is KGHSH and CDR2 LQKENI. V lost 2 bases and J 2 bases, leaving 16 bases between the germline ends. The CDR3 reads CASSPFRGRVPYEQYF. CDR3 coding DNA: TGTGCCAGCTCACCATTCCGGGGGCGAGTCCCCTACGAGCAGTACTTC.

The chain combines TRBV7-3 with TRBJ2-1; D is perhaps TRBD2 (5 bases). Germline loops: CDR1 SGHTA, CDR2 FQGTGA. V lost 0 bases, J lost 12 bases, and 15 bases lay in between. The CDR3 consists of 14 residues. The CDR3 loop reads CASSLTDSRLGQFF. The CDR3 nucleotides read TGTGCCAGCAGCTTAACGGACTCCCGATTGGGGCAGTTCTTC.

A single count supports this clone. The V call is TRBV5-1, the J call TRBJ1-4, with a possible D match to TRBD1 (6 bases). CDR1 and CDR2 (germline): SGHRS, YFSETQ. V lost 3 bases, J lost 8 bases, and 17 bases lay in between. The CDR3 runs 15 residues. The CDR3 coding sequence is TGCGCCAGCAGCTCACAACAGGGAGTTCGGGAAAAACTGTTTTTT. Translation: CASSSQQGVREKLFF.

The chain is built from TRBV5-1 and TRBJ2-2; D possibly corresponds to TRBD1 (5 bases). CDR1 is SGHRS and CDR2 is YFSETQ in the germline V gene. The ends were cut back, 2 bases at V and 2 bases at J, with 13 bases in the middle. The CDR3 covers 16 residues. CDR3 DNA: TGCGCCAGCAGCTTTGGAGCAGGGCCTAACACCGGGGAGCTGTTTTTT. Residues: CASSFGAGPNTGELFF. Variable domain in full (rest from reference TRBV5-1 and TRBJ2-2): KAGVTQTPRYLIKTRGQQVTLSCSPISGHRSVSWYQQTPGQGLQFLFEYFSETQRNKGNFPGRFSGRQFSNSRSEMNVSTLELGDSALYLCASSFGAGPNTGELFFGEGSRLTVL.

The chain has TRBV5-1 and TRBJ2-7; no clear D. CDR1 is SGHRS, CDR2 YFSETQ, per germline. The germline V and J ends were trimmed by 0 bases and 0 bases, with 13 bases remaining between them. The CDR3 runs 16 residues. The CDR3, as DNA: TGCGCCAGCAGCTTGGGTGTCAGTCTTGGCTCCTACGAGCAGTACTTC. Residues: CASSLGVSLGSYEQYF.

The V call is TRBV6-5, the J call TRBJ2-7; 11 bases fit TRBD1. Germline V CDR1 and CDR2: MNHEY, SVGAGI. This CDR3 region has 14 residues. Trimming took 2 bases from V and 3 from J; bases not matched to a gene: 0. CDR3 bases: TGTGCCAGCAGTTACGGGACAGGGGGCTACGAGCAGTACTTC. Amino acids: CASSYGTGGYEQYF.

Turning to this clone: Different DNA sequences within this sample yield the same CDR3. This chain connects TRBV6-5 to TRBJ1-1; TRBD1 agrees at 7 bases. The CDR3 length is 14 residues. Germline trimming cut 2 bases from V and 0 bases from J; bases unmatched to any gene: 0. Germline-derived CDR1 and CDR2 are MNHEY and SVGAGI. CDR3 nucleotides: TGTGCCAGCAGTTACGGGACAGTGAACACTGAAGCTTTCTTT. Protein sequence: CASSYGTVNTEAFF.